This T cell receptor (beta chain) originates from a study of naive and memory T cell subsets. Broader study findings: TCR abundance followed a power law differing between naive and memory subsets. Each distinct alpha or beta sequence counts as one clonotype. There was no ground truth to check naive and memory subset results.

Both TRBC1 and TRBC2 were covered by a beta constant-region primer of two equimolar oligonucleotides. Ligated cDNA was amplified by four rounds of PCR with nested alpha and beta constant-region primers and SP2. Ligation attached a single-stranded oligonucleotide with a 12-nucleotide UMI and the SP2 primer to the cDNA 3' end. TCRdb fed the UMI-ligation and nested PCR reads into MiXCR, producing one record per CDR3 protein. The sample contains about 82,000 distinct CDR3 sequences, 9% of which appear only once. CDR1 and CDR2 (germline): SQVTM, ANQGSEA. Trimming took off 5 bases at V and 0 bases at J, with 7 bases between the two ends. This CDR3 region has 12 residues. This clonotype turned up a few times. Antigen: not known.

Sequenced sample: naive CD8+ T cells from blood. The TCR sequence derives from a human donor in good health. The chain has TRBV29-1 and TRBJ1-1; D gene uncertain. The CDR3 DNA reads TGCAGCGTTATGAGGATGAACACTGAAGCTTTCTTT. Translation gives CSVMRMNTEAFF.